Sequencing of this T cell receptor (beta chain) was carried out in a study of OX40 agonist ivuxolimab in advanced cancers. This clone has a single count. The protocol was immunoSEQ multiplex PCR, while the TCRdb copy is restricted to in-frame clones and leaves out a portion. The data contain roughly 81,000 clones, approximately 95% of them seen just once; the ten biggest clones take up approximately 10%. Peripheral blood came from all dose cohorts at three timepoints. CDR3 length equals 13 residues. Looked up from germline, CDR1 is SGHDT and CDR2 is YYEEEE. Germline trimming cut 5 bases from V and 5 bases from J; bases unmatched to any gene: 3.

The chain combines TRBV5-6 with TRBJ2-5; 10 bases line up with TRBD1. This specimen consisted of CD4+ or CD8+ T cells sorted from blood, obtained in a trial of the OX40 agonist ivuxolimab. This sequence originates from an adult with an advanced solid tumor such as melanoma, head and neck, liver or kidney cancer. DNA for the CDR3: TGTGCCAGCAGGACAGGGGGCGAGGAGACCCAGTACTTC. The encoded protein is CASRTGGEETQYF.